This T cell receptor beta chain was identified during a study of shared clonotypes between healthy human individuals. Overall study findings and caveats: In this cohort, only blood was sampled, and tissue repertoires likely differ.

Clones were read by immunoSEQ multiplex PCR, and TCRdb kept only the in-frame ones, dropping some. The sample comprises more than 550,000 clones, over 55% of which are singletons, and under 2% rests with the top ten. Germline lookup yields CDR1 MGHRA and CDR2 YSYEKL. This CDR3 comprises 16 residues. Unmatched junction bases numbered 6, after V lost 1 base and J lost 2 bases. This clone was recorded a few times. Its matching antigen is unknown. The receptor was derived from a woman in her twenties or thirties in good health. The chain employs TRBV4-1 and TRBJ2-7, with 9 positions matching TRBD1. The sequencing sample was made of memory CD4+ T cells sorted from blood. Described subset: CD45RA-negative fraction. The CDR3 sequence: CASSQGTGALTYEQYF. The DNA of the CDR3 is TGCGCCAGCAGCCAAGGGACAGGGGCCCTAACCTACGAGCAGTACTTC.